This T cell receptor beta chain was sequenced for a study of shared clonotypes between healthy human individuals. CDR1 is MDHEN, CDR2 SYDVKM, per germline. Losses at the gene ends were 6 bases for V and 6 bases for J; bases not matched to a gene: 9. CDR3 length: 14 amino acids. Findings and limits, study-wide: Expectations were that clonotype sharing among donors would be affected by sequencing depth.

Notes on this clone: What it recognizes is unknown.

The table came from immunoSEQ multiplex PCR; TCRdb's copy has only in-frame clones and leaves some out. Among 2 million to 3 million clones listed, approximately 93% were seen once. The chain joins TRBV28 to TRBJ1-1; 8 positions match TRBD1. Sample: naive CD4+ T cells from PBMCs. Stated subset: CD45RA+ positively selected. This TCR was recovered from a man aged 18 to 29 in good health. Some clones in this sample may be carry-over from other donors' samples. The CDR3 sequence: CASSQTPQGAEAFF. The CDR3 nucleotides read TGTGCCAGCAGCCAAACACCACAGGGGGCTGAAGCTTTCTTT.